The rows below give T cell receptor beta chains drawn from one sample of a study of T cells expressing NK-cell markers. One entry per CDR3 protein, without DNA, is what TCRdb gives after re-calling the 5' RACE reads. The repertoire table contains fewer than 550,000 distinct CDR3 sequences. Source material: blood T cells: a sorted CD56 or NKG2C T cell subset, CD4+ or CD8+ T cells, or bulk PBMC T cells (not recorded which). The receptors here all came from a woman aged 45-65 years in good health. Each CDR3 is given with its conserved first and last residue.

TRBJ2-1 | 17 | TRBV24-1 | CATSAAFPAGRYNEQFF
TRBJ1-2 | 12 | TRBV12-3/TRBV12-4 | CASSLRGLSYTF
TRBJ2-3 | 13 | TRBV24-1 | CATSIQGTDTQYF
TRBJ2-3 | 16 | TRBV27 | CASSFQQGGGTDTQYF
TRBJ2-6 | 16 | TRBV25-1 | CAILGPLSSGANVLTF
TRBJ2-1 | 13 | TRBV29-1 | CSVQAGGSGEQFF
TRBJ2-2 | 15 | TRBV2 | CASSGLARYTGELFF
TRBJ2-2 | 16 | TRBV11-2 | CASRFTGPTNTGELFF
TRBJ2-5 | 16 | TRBV11-3 | CASSPQAGGRQETQYF
TRBJ2-2 | 17 | TRBV3-1 | CASRQAWGGRMSGELFF
TRBJ2-1 | 11 | TRBV29-1 | CSVVGQFEQFF
TRBJ2-2 | 14 | TRBV4-1 | CATGNRVGTGELFF
TRBJ2-7 | 16 | TRBV11-2 | CASSLVSSGSVYEQYF
TRBJ2-7 | 12 | TRBV3-1 | CASSPSVGEQYF
TRBJ2-1 | 17 | TRBV6-1 | CASTFQGLAGVYNEQFF
TRBJ2-1 | 16 | TRBV24-1 | CATSDLGGRARDEQFF
TRBJ1-1 | 16 | TRBV5-1 | CASSSPGGRRNTEAFF
TRBJ2-4 | 17 | TRBV5-1 | CASSLSGGHSIRDIQYF
TRBJ2-1 | 17 | TRBV14 | CASSLFAGGTFYNEQFF
TRBJ2-2 | 17 | TRBV28 | CASRGLAGGPGDGELFF
TRBJ2-3 | 14 | TRBV11-2 | CASSQWEGADTQYF
TRBJ1-2 | 13 | TRBV5-1 | CASSLTSEYGYTF
TRBJ2-1 | 15 | TRBV6-5 | CASSYGGRAINEQFF
TRBJ2-3 | 16 | TRBV2 | CASRMTSGSRTDTQYF